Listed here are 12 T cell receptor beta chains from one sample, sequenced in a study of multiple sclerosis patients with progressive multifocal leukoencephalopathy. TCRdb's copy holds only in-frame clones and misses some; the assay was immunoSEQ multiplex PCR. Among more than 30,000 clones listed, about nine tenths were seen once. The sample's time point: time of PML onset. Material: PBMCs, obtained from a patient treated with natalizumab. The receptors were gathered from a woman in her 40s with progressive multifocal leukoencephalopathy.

CDR3: CAWGKTGTGGGEQYF. For the CDR3, the DNA is TGTGCCTGGGGCAAAACCGGGACAGGGGGGGGCGAGCAGTACTTC. This chain uses TRBV30 with TRBJ2-7; 11 positions agree with TRBD1. CDR3 length: 15 amino acids. V lost 5 bases to trimming and J lost 6 bases; unmatched junction nucleotides: 12. CDR1 GTSNPN and CDR2 SVGIG come from the germline V gene (reference sequence).

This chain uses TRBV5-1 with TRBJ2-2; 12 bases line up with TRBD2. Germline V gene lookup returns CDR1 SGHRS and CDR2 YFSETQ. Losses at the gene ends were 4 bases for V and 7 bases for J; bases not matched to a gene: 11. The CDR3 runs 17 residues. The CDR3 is CASSTTSGRRIGGELFF. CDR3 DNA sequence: TGCGCCAGCAGCACAACTAGCGGGAGGAGAATCGGCGGGGAGCTGTTTTTT.

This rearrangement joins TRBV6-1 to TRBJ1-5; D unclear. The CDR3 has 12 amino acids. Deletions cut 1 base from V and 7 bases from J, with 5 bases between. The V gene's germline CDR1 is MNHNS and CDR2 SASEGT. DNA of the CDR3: TGTGCCAGCAGTGAAGAGGGCCAGCCCCAGCATTTT. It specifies CASSEEGQPQHF.

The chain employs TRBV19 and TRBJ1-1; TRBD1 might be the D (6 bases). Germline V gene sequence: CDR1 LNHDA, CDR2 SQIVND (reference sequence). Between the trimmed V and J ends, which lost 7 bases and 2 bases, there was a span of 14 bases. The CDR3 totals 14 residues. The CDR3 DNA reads TGTGCCAGTACCCCGTGGGGGCTTAACACTGAAGCTTTCTTT. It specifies CASTPWGLNTEAFF. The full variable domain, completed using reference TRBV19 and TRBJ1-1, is DGGITQSPKYLFRKEGQNVTLSCEQNLNHDAMYWYRQDPGQGLRLIYYSQIVNDFQKGDIAEGYSVSREKKESFPLTVTSAQKNPTAFYLCASTPWGLNTEAFFGQGTRLTVV.

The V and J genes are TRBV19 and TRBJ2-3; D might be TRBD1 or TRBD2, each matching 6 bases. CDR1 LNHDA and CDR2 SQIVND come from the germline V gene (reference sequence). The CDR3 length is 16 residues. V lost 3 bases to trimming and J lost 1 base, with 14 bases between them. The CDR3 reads CASSIVGGWGTDTQYF. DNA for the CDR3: TGTGCCAGTAGTATCGTCGGGGGCTGGGGCACAGATACGCAGTATTTT.

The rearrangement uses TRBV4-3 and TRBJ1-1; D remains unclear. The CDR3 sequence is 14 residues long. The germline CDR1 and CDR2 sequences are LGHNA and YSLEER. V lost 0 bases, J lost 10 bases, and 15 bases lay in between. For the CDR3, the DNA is TGCGCCAGCAGCCAAGAAGAGACCGGTTATGTAGCTTTCTTT. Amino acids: CASSQEETGYVAFF.

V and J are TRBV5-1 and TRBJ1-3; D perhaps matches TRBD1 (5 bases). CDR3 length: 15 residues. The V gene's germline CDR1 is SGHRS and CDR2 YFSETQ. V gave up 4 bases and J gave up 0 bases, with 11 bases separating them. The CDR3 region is CASSGGRNSGNTIYF. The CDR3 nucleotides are TGCGCCAGCAGCGGGGGACGTAACTCTGGAAACACCATATATTTT. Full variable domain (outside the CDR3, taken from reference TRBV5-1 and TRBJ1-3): KAGVTQTPRYLIKTRGQQVTLSCSPISGHRSVSWYQQTPGQGLQFLFEYFSETQRNKGNFPGRFSGRQFSNSRSEMNVSTLELGDSALYLCASSGGRNSGNTIYFGEGSWLTVV.

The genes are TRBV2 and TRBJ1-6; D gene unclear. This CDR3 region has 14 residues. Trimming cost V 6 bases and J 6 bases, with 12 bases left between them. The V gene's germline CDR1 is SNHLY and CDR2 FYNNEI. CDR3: CASSELSSNSPLHF. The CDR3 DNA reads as TGTGCCAGCAGCGAGCTTTCTTCTAATTCACCCCTCCACTTT.

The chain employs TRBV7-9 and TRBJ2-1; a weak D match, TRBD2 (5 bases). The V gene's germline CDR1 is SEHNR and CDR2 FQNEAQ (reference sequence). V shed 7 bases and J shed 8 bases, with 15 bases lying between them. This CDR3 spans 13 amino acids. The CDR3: CASMKYGRDEQFF. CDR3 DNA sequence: TGTGCCAGCATGAAATACGGGCGGGATGAGCAGTTCTTC.

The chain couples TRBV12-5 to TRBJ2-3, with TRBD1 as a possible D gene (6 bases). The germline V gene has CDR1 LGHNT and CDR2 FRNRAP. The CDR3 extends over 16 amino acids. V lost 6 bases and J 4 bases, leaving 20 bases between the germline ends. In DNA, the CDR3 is TGTGCTAGTGGCCATCAATTCAGGGGATGGGCAGATACGCAGTATTTT. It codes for CASGHQFRGWADTQYF.

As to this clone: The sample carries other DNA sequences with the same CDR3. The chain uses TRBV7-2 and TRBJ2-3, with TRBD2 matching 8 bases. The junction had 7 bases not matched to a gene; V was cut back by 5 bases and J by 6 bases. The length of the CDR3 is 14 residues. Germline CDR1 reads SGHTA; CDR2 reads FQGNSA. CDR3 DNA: TGTGCCAGCAGCCGGGGGGGGGAGGGCGATACGCAGTATTTT. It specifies CASSRGGEGDTQYF.

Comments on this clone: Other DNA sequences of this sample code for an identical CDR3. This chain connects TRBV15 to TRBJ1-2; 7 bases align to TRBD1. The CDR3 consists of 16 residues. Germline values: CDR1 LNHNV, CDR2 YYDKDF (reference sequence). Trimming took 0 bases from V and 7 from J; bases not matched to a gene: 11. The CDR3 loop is CATSRDRQGGVSGYTF. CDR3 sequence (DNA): TGTGCCACCAGCAGAGATAGACAGGGTGGGGTTTCTGGCTACACCTTC.